This TCR beta chain was sequenced for a study of T-cell reconstitution after alpha-beta-depleted transplantation in children. Library preparation (for TCRbeta) was performed with unique molecular identifiers. MiXCR was run by TCRdb on the PCR reads, yielding one entry per CDR3 protein. The data contain approximately 400,000 distinct CDR3 sequences, roughly 11% of them singletons. In this sample, this clonotype turned up many times. The V and J ends lost 0 bases and 3 bases, in that order; junction bases with no gene match: 1. CDR1 is SGHTA, CDR2 FQGNSA, per germline. The CDR3 sequence is 15 residues long.

This receptor was obtained from a human donor who donated a stem cell graft to a child with acute myeloid leukemia. The sample here was PBMCs from the stem cell graft donor, taken from the stem cell graft. The rearrangement uses TRBV7-2 and TRBJ2-7; 11 nucleotides match TRBD2. DNA of the CDR3: TGTGCCAGCAGCTTAGCGGGGACTAGCGGCTACGAGCAGTACTTC. Amino acids: CASSLAGTSGYEQYF.